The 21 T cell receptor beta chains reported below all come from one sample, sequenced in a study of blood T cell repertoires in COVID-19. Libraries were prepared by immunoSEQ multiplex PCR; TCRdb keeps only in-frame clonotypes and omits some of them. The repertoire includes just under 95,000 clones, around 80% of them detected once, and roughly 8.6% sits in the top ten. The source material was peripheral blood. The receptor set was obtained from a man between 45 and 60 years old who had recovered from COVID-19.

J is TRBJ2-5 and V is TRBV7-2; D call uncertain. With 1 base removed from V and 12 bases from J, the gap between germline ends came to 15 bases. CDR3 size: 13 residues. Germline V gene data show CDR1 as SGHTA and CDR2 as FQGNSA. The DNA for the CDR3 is TGTGCCAGCAGCTTAGGAGAAGAGAAAAGAAAGTACTTC. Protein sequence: CASSLGEEKRKYF.

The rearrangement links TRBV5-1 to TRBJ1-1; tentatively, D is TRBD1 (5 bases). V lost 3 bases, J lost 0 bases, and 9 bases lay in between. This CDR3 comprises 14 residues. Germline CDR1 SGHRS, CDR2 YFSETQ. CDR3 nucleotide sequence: TGCGCCAGCAGCTCGTTAGGGGTGAACACTGAAGCTTTCTTT. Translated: CASSSLGVNTEAFF.

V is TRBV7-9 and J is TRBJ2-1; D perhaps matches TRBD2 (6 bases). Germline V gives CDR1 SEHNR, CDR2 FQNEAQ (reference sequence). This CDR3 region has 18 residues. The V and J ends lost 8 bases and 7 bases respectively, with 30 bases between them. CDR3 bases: TGTGCCAGCCGCGGGGCTAGCGAGCGACAGACCAGGCGAAATGAGCAGTTCTTC. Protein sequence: CASRGASERQTRRNEQFF. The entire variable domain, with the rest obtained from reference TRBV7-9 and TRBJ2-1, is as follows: DTGVSQNPRHKITKRGQNVTFRCDPISEHNRLYWYRQTLGQGPEFLTYFQNEAQLEKSRLLSDRFSAERPKGSFSTLEIQRTEQGDSAMYLCASRGASERQTRRNEQFFGPGTRLTVL.

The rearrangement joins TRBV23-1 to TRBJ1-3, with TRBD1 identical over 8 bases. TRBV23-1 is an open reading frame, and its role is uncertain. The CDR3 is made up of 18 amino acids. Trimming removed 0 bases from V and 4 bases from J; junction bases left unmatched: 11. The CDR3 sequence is CASSQSTVDRGLGNTIYF. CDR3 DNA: TGCGCCAGCAGTCAATCGACGGTCGACAGGGGCCTAGGAAACACCATATATTTT.

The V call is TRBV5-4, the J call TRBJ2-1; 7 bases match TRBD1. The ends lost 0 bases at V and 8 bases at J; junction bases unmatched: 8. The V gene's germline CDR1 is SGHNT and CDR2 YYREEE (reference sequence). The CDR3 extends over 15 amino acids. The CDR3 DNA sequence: TGTGCCAGCAGCTTGGGGGACAGCCATGGGGATGAGCAGTTCTTC. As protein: CASSLGDSHGDEQFF.

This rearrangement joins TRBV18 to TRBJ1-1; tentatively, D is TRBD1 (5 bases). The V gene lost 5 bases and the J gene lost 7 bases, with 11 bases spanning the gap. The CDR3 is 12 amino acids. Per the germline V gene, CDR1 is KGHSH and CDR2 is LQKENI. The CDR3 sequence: CASSTPQGEAFF. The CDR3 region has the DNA TGTGCCAGCTCAACTCCTCAGGGTGAAGCTTTCTTT.

The DNA for the CDR3 is TGTGCCAGCAGCCTCCACGGGAACACTGAAGCTTTCTTT. The encoded protein is CASSLHGNTEAFF. The gene calls are TRBV3-1 (or the pseudogene TRBV3-2) and TRBJ1-1; the D is unclear. The CDR3 runs to 13 residues. CDR1 and CDR2 (germline): LGHDT, YNNKEL (reference sequence). With 4 bases removed from V and 1 base from J, the gap between germline ends came to 7 bases.

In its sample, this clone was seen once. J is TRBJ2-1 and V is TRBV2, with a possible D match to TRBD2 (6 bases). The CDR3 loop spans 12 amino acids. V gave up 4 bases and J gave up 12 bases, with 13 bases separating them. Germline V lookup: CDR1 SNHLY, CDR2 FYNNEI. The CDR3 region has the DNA TGTGCCAGCAGTGCGGGACTGCTGGGGCAGTTCTTC. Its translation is CASSAGLLGQFF.

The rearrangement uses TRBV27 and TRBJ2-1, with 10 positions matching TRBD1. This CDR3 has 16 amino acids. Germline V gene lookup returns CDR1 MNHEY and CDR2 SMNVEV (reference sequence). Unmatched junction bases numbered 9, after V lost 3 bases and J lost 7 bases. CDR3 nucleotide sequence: TGTGCCAGCAGTTTTTGGGGACAGGGGCCGGGGAATGAGCAGTTCTTC. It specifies CASSFWGQGPGNEQFF.

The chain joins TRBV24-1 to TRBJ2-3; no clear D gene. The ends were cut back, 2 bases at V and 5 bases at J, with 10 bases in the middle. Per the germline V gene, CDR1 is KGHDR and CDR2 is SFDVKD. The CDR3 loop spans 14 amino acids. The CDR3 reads CATSDSRYKDTQYF. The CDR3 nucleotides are TGTGCCACCAGTGATTCCCGTTATAAAGATACGCAGTATTTT.

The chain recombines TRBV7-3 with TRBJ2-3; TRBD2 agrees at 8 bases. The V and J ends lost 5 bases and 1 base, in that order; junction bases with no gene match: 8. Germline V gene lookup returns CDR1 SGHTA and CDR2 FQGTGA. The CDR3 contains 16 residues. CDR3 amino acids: CASSTRAGVGTDTQYF. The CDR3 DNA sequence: TGTGCCAGCAGCACCCGAGCGGGAGTCGGCACAGATACGCAGTATTTT.

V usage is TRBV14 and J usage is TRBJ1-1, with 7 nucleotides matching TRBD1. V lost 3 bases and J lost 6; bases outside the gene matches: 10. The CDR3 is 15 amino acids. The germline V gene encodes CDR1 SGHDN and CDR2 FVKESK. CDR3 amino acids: CASSQGQIYNAEAFF. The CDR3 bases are TGTGCCAGCAGCCAGGGACAGATCTATAACGCTGAAGCTTTCTTT.

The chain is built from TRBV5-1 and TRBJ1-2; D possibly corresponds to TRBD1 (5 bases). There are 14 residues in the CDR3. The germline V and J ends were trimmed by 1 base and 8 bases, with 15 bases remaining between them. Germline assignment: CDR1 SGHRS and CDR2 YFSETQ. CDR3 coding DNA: TGCGCCAGCAGCTTGATGGGAGGGGAAGAGGGCTACACCTTC. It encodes CASSLMGGEEGYTF.

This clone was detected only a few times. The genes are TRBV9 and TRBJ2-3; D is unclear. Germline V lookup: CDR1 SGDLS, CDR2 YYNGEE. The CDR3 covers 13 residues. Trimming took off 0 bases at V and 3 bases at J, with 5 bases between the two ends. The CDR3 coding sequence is TGTGCCAGCAGCGTAGGGCAGACAGATACGCAGTATTTT. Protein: CASSVGQTDTQYF.

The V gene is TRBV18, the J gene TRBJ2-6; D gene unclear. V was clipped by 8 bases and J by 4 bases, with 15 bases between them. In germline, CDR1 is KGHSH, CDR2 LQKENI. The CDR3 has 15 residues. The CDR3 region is CASRELPPGANVLTF. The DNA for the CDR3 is TGTGCCAGCCGCGAACTCCCCCCGGGGGCCAACGTCCTGACTTTC. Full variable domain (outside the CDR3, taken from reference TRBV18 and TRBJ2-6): NAGVMQNPRHLVRRRGQEARLRCSPMKGHSHVYWYRQLPEEGLKFMVYLQKENIIDESGMPKERFSAEFPKEGPSILRIQQVVRGDSAAYFCASRELPPGANVLTFGAGSRLTVL.

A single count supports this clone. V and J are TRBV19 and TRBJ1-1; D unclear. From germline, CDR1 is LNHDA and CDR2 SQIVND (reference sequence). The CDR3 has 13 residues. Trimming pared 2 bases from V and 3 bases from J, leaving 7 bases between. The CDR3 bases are TGTGCCAGTAGTATATCGGGGTACACTGAAGCTTTCTTT. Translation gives CASSISGYTEAFF.

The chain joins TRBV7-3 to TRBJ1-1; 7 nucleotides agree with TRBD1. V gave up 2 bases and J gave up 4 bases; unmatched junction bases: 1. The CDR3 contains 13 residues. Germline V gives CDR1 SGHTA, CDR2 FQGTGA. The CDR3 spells CASSLDRATEAFF. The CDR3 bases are TGTGCCAGCAGCTTAGACAGGGCCACTGAAGCTTTCTTT.

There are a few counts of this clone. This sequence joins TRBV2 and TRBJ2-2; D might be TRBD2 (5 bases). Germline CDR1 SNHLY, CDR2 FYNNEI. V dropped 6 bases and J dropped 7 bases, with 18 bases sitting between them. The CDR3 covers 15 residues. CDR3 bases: TGTGCCAGCAGACAGATGGGCCCACGGGGCGGGGAGCTGTTTTTT. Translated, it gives CASRQMGPRGGELFF.

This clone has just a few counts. Here the CDR3 reads CASSEPGWDCLWTGELFF. CDR3 nucleotide sequence: TGCGCCAGCAGTGAGCCGGGTTGGGACTGTTTGTGGACCGGGGAGCTGTTTTTT. The chain links TRBV10-1 to TRBJ2-2; D possibly corresponds to TRBD2 (6 bases). CDR1 is WNHNN, CDR2 SYGVQD, per germline (reference sequence). The CDR3 runs 18 residues. V was cut by 2 bases and J by 5 bases, with 21 bases left in between.

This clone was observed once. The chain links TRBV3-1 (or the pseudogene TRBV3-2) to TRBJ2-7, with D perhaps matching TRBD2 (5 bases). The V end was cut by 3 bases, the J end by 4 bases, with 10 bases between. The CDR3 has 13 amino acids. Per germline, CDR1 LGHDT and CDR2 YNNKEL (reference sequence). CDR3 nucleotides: TGTGCCAGCAGCCACTCTACTAGATACGAGCAGTACTTC. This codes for CASSHSTRYEQYF.

CDR3 residues: CASSVTGTPGDTQYF. The CDR3 DNA is TGTGCCAGCTCAGTAACGGGAACCCCCGGGGATACGCAGTATTTT. The V gene is TRBV18, the J gene TRBJ2-3; TRBD2 is a possible D gene (5 bases). V was cut by 5 bases and J by 6 bases, with 18 bases left in between. Germline assignment: CDR1 KGHSH and CDR2 LQKENI. This CDR3 region has 15 residues.